Below are 9 T cell receptor beta chains sequenced from a single sample in a study of STAT3 mutations in large granular lymphocyte leukemia. General observations from the study: At least one immunodominant TCR beta clonotype appeared in every T-cell large granular lymphocyte leukemia patient.

Their recognized antigens are unknown. Using immunoSEQ multiplex PCR, the repertoire was profiled, and TCRdb retains in-frame clones only, with some absent. The table shows roughly 10,000 clones, with roughly 54% occurring only once. Sequenced sample: peripheral blood mononuclear cells. These receptors were obtained from a boy under 18 with T-cell large granular lymphocyte leukemia. Some clones in this sample may be carry-over from other donors' samples.

This clone showed up just a few times. This chain uses TRBV11-2 with TRBJ2-1; 10 bases align to TRBD2. This CDR3 is built from 16 residues. The trim removed 4 bases at V and 6 bases at J, leaving 9 bases unmatched. In germline, CDR1 is SGHAT, CDR2 FQNNGV. The CDR3 DNA is TGTGCCAGCAGCTCATTAGCGGGGGGTCAACCCAATGAGCAGTTCTTC. Amino acid sequence: CASSSLAGGQPNEQFF.

The rearrangement uses TRBV5-1 and TRBJ2-1, with 10 positions matching TRBD2. In germline, CDR1 is SGHRS, CDR2 YFSETQ. The CDR3 consists of 15 residues. V shed 4 bases and J 4 bases; nucleotides not matched to a gene: 5. CDR3 protein: CASSPGLALYNEQFF. CDR3 nucleotides: TGCGCCAGCAGCCCGGGACTAGCGCTATACAATGAGCAGTTCTTC.

The chain joins TRBV5-1 to TRBJ2-3; TRBD1 aligns across 7 bases. Trimming at V came to 3 bases and at J to 2 bases, leaving 6 bases not matched to a gene. Per the germline V gene, CDR1 is SGHRS and CDR2 is YFSETQ. CDR3 length equals 15 residues. CDR3 nucleotides: TGCGCCAGCAGCTATGGGGGACAGCCCACAGATACGCAGTATTTT. The encoded protein is CASSYGGQPTDTQYF.

This sequence joins TRBV4-1 and TRBJ1-2; 9 nucleotides align to TRBD1. Germline trimming cut 1 base from V and 2 bases from J; bases unmatched to any gene: 2. Germline V gene sequence: CDR1 MGHRA, CDR2 YSYEKL. The CDR3 loop spans 15 amino acids. CDR3 DNA: TGCGCCAGCAGCCAAGTTGGGACAGGGAACTATGGCTACACCTTC. Its translation: CASSQVGTGNYGYTF.

The chain recombines TRBV29-1 with TRBJ1-1; 9 bases agree with TRBD1. The CDR3 consists of 12 residues. V lost 7 bases to trimming and J lost 9 bases; unmatched junction nucleotides: 9. In germline, CDR1 is SQVTM, CDR2 ANQGSEA. The chain's CDR3 is CSAGTGTSQAFF. CDR3 DNA: TGCAGCGCAGGGACAGGGACAAGTCAAGCTTTCTTT.

The chain employs TRBV13 and TRBJ1-5, with 7 nucleotides matching TRBD1. Germline assignment: CDR1 PRHDT and CDR2 FYEKMQ (reference sequence). This CDR3 is 16 amino acids long. Trimming took 4 bases from V and 0 from J; bases not matched to a gene: 6. Written as DNA, the CDR3 is TGTGCCAGCAGCTCCCGGGACAGTCTTAGCAATCAGCCCCAGCATTTT. This codes for CASSSRDSLSNQPQHF. Filled out from reference TRBV13 and TRBJ1-5, the complete variable domain reads AAGVIQSPRHLIKEKRETATLKCYPIPRHDTVYWYQQGPGQDPQFLISFYEKMQSDKGSIPDRFSAQQFSDYHSELNMSSLELGDSALYFCASSSRDSLSNQPQHFGDGTRLSIL.

The genes are TRBV30 and TRBJ2-7; 9 nucleotides agree with TRBD1. The CDR3 spans 13 residues. CDR1 and CDR2 (germline): GTSNPN, SVGIG (reference sequence). V lost 4 bases to trimming and J lost 4 bases; unmatched junction nucleotides: 5. CDR3 bases: TGTGCCTGGATGGGACAGGGCAGTTACGAGCAGTACTTC. Its protein is CAWMGQGSYEQYF.

CDR3 bases: TGTGCCAGCAGCCACAGGGATCAGTATGAAAAACTGTTTTTT. Residues: CASSHRDQYEKLFF. The chain couples TRBV28 to TRBJ1-4; possible D gene TRBD1, 6 bases. Germline lookup yields CDR1 MDHEN and CDR2 SYDVKM. The V gene lost 6 bases and the J gene lost 6 bases, with 14 bases spanning the gap. The CDR3 spans 14 residues.

This clone was counted only a few times. The J gene is TRBJ1-2, the V gene TRBV7-9; 9 bases map to TRBD1. The germline gives CDR1 SEHNR, CDR2 FQNEAQ (reference sequence). Trimming cost V 5 bases and J 7 bases; bases outside gene matches: 5. The CDR3 sequence is 13 residues long. CDR3 in DNA: TGTGCCAGCAGCGAAACAGGGGGCAGTGGCTACACCTTC. Translated: CASSETGGSGYTF.